These T cell receptor beta chains were read from a single sample in a study of PD-L1 blockade in urothelial cancer. Produced via immunoSEQ multiplex PCR; TCRdb's table is partial and in-frame only. Among about 74,000 clones listed, roughly 84% were seen once. The material sequenced was PBMCs, taken around atezolizumab (anti-PD-L1) treatment. These receptors originate from a man aged 65-85 years with urothelial cancer. Each CDR3 is given with its conserved first and last residue. D genes are given only for firm matches. Clone size is not always given. Where it is, it says once, few, many or a class for expanded clones.

v_call: TRBV15; j_call: TRBJ2-4; clone_size: .; d_call: TRBD2; cdr3_aa: CATSRVEAGGPTLAKNIQYF; cdr3_nt: TGTGCCACCAGCAGAGTAGAGGCGGGAGGACCCACCTTAGCCAAAAACATTCAGTACTTC
v_call: TRBV29-1; j_call: TRBJ2-3; clone_size: few; d_call: .; cdr3_aa: CSVEVGQGTQYF; cdr3_nt: TGCAGCGTTGAAGTGGGGCAGGGAACGCAGTATTTT
v_call: TRBV28; j_call: TRBJ2-7; clone_size: .; d_call: TRBD1; cdr3_aa: CASRASLGGQGAWEQYF; cdr3_nt: TGTGCCAGCAGAGCATCCCTCGGGGGACAGGGGGCATGGGAGCAGTACTTC
v_call: TRBV21-1; j_call: TRBJ1-1; clone_size: few; d_call: .; cdr3_aa: CASSKSFRTGSMNTEAFF; cdr3_nt: TGTGCCAGCAGCAAAAGTTTCAGAACAGGGAGCATGAACACTGAAGCTTTCTTT
v_call: TRBV5-1; j_call: TRBJ2-7; clone_size: .; d_call: .; cdr3_aa: CASSLVGDGEQYF; cdr3_nt: TGCGCCAGCAGCTTGGTCGGGGATGGTGAGCAGTACTTC
v_call: TRBV28; j_call: TRBJ1-5; clone_size: .; d_call: .; cdr3_aa: CASQSGGSNQPQHF; cdr3_nt: TGTGCCAGCCAATCGGGGGGGAGCAATCAGCCCCAGCATTTT
v_call: TRBV28; j_call: TRBJ2-2; clone_size: .; d_call: .; cdr3_aa: CASSLIRAGTGELFF; cdr3_nt: TGTGCCAGCAGTTTAATCAGGGCGGGAACCGGGGAGCTGTTTTTT
v_call: TRBV11-2; j_call: TRBJ1-2; clone_size: .; d_call: .; cdr3_aa: CASSSTAYGYTF; cdr3_nt: TGTGCCAGCAGCTCGACAGCCTATGGCTACACCTTC
v_call: TRBV28; j_call: TRBJ1-5; clone_size: medium-sized; d_call: TRBD1; cdr3_aa: CASSFPTGDTSNQPQHF; cdr3_nt: TGTGCCAGCAGTTTTCCAACAGGGGACACTAGCAATCAGCCCCAGCATTTT
v_call: TRBV28; j_call: TRBJ1-5; clone_size: .; d_call: .; cdr3_aa: CASSFGGLLGQPQHF; cdr3_nt: TGTGCCAGCAGTTTCGGGGGGTTGTTAGGTCAGCCCCAGCATTTT
v_call: TRBV5-1; j_call: TRBJ2-5; clone_size: few; d_call: TRBD1; cdr3_aa: CASRKSRGPQETQYF; cdr3_nt: TGCGCCAGCAGGAAATCCAGGGGGCCCCAAGAGACCCAGTACTTC
v_call: TRBV11-2; j_call: TRBJ1-4; clone_size: .; d_call: .; cdr3_aa: CASSPGGVGEKLFF; cdr3_nt: TGTGCCAGCAGCCCCGGAGGGGTGGGAGAAAAACTGTTTTTT
v_call: TRBV5-5; j_call: TRBJ1-5; clone_size: .; d_call: .; cdr3_aa: CASSPDSVQPQHF; cdr3_nt: TGTGCCAGCAGCCCGGACAGTGTTCAGCCCCAGCATTTT
v_call: TRBV19; j_call: TRBJ2-4; clone_size: .; d_call: TRBD2; cdr3_aa: CASSIGLAGEEYF; cdr3_nt: TGTGCCAGTAGTATTGGTCTAGCGGGAGAGGAGTACTTC
v_call: TRBV15; j_call: TRBJ2-5; clone_size: .; d_call: TRBD1; cdr3_aa: CATSTGRGRGETQYF; cdr3_nt: TGTGCCACCAGCACCGGCAGGGGGCGAGGGGAGACCCAGTACTTC
v_call: TRBV5-1; j_call: TRBJ2-3; clone_size: .; d_call: TRBD2; cdr3_aa: CASSSGRGVTDTQYF; cdr3_nt: TGCGCCAGCAGCAGTGGTCGGGGGGTGACAGATACGCAGTATTTT
v_call: TRBV7-2; j_call: TRBJ1-6; clone_size: .; d_call: TRBD1; cdr3_aa: CASSPEATGGRNSPLHF; cdr3_nt: TGTGCCAGCAGCCCCGAAGCGACAGGGGGGCGGAATTCACCCCTCCACTTT
v_call: TRBV5-1; j_call: TRBJ1-5; clone_size: .; d_call: .; cdr3_aa: CASSSEPGKGSNQPQHF; cdr3_nt: TGCGCCAGCAGCTCCGAACCGGGGAAGGGTAGCAATCAGCCCCAGCATTTT
v_call: TRBV28; j_call: TRBJ1-1; clone_size: .; d_call: TRBD1; cdr3_aa: CASGFHRGRLTEAFF; cdr3_nt: TGTGCCAGCGGCTTCCACAGGGGCCGGTTGACTGAAGCTTTCTTT
v_call: TRBV10-3; j_call: TRBJ2-5; clone_size: .; d_call: .; cdr3_aa: CAISESVSGEETQYF; cdr3_nt: TGTGCCATCAGTGAGTCGGTTAGCGGCGAAGAGACCCAGTACTTC
v_call: TRBV7-6; j_call: TRBJ2-1; clone_size: .; d_call: TRBD2; cdr3_aa: CASSFSAGQYNEQFF; cdr3_nt: TGTGCCAGCAGCTTCTCAGCGGGGCAATACAATGAGCAGTTCTTC
v_call: TRBV19; j_call: TRBJ1-5; clone_size: .; d_call: .; cdr3_aa: CARTQAGVVQPQHF; cdr3_nt: TGTGCCAGGACCCAGGCGGGGGTGGTACAGCCCCAGCATTTT
v_call: TRBV6-1; j_call: TRBJ1-5; clone_size: .; d_call: .; cdr3_aa: CASSEVGRGTFGNQPQHF; cdr3_nt: TGTGCCAGCAGTGAGGTTGGGAGGGGTACGTTCGGGAATCAGCCCCAGCATTTT
v_call: TRBV5-1; j_call: TRBJ2-4; clone_size: .; d_call: .; cdr3_aa: CASSHPGGQNIQYF; cdr3_nt: TGCGCCAGCAGCCACCCTGGGGGCCAAAACATTCAGTACTTC
v_call: TRBV29-1; j_call: TRBJ2-1; clone_size: .; d_call: TRBD2; cdr3_aa: CSVPGTSGASYNEQFF; cdr3_nt: TGCAGCGTGCCGGGGACTAGCGGGGCCTCCTACAATGAGCAGTTCTTC
v_call: TRBV4-2; j_call: TRBJ2-3; clone_size: .; d_call: .; cdr3_aa: CASSQDGFQNRATDTQYF; cdr3_nt: TGTGCCAGCAGCCAAGATGGTTTCCAGAACAGGGCGACAGATACGCAGTATTTT
v_call: TRBV15; j_call: TRBJ2-1; clone_size: .; d_call: TRBD1; cdr3_aa: CATSRDRGGRLVSSYNEQFF; cdr3_nt: TGTGCCACCAGCAGAGATCGAGGGGGCCGATTGGTGAGCTCCTACAATGAGCAGTTCTTC
v_call: TRBV19; j_call: TRBJ2-7; clone_size: .; d_call: .; cdr3_aa: CASSLAQGTYEQYF; cdr3_nt: TGTGCCAGTAGTCTCGCACAGGGAACCTACGAGCAGTACTTC
v_call: TRBV5-4; j_call: TRBJ2-7; clone_size: few; d_call: TRBD1; cdr3_aa: CASGRDRSYEQYF; cdr3_nt: TGTGCCAGCGGAAGGGACAGAAGCTACGAGCAGTACTTC
v_call: TRBV6-5; j_call: TRBJ2-7; clone_size: once; d_call: .; cdr3_aa: CASSYTGSPYEQYF; cdr3_nt: TGTGCCAGCAGTTACACCGGGAGCCCCTACGAGCAGTACTTC
v_call: TRBV5-1; j_call: TRBJ2-1; clone_size: .; d_call: TRBD2; cdr3_aa: CASSWEGLHYNEQFF; cdr3_nt: TGCGCCAGCAGTTGGGAGGGACTTCACTACAATGAGCAGTTCTTC
v_call: TRBV11-2; j_call: TRBJ2-3; clone_size: .; d_call: .; cdr3_aa: CASSLTRSTDTQYF; cdr3_nt: TGTGCCAGCAGCTTAACCCGGAGCACAGATACGCAGTATTTT
v_call: TRBV29-1; j_call: TRBJ2-1; clone_size: .; d_call: .; cdr3_aa: CSAGGDSYNEQFF; cdr3_nt: TGCAGCGCCGGGGGGGACAGCTACAATGAGCAGTTCTTC
v_call: TRBV7-2; j_call: TRBJ2-1; clone_size: once; d_call: TRBD2; cdr3_aa: CASSLGLLAGGNEQFF; cdr3_nt: TGTGCCAGCAGCCTGGGGCTACTAGCGGGAGGGAATGAGCAGTTCTTC
v_call: TRBV6-1; j_call: TRBJ2-7; clone_size: once; d_call: TRBD2; cdr3_aa: CASSVSGLAGASYEQYF; cdr3_nt: TGTGCCAGCAGTGTGAGCGGACTAGCGGGGGCCTCCTACGAGCAGTACTTC
v_call: TRBV6-1; j_call: TRBJ1-2; clone_size: once; d_call: .; cdr3_aa: CASSEARQYGYTF; cdr3_nt: TGTGCCAGCAGTGAAGCGCGGCAGTATGGCTACACCTTC
v_call: TRBV28; j_call: TRBJ2-1; clone_size: .; d_call: .; cdr3_aa: CASSPNERSTYEQFF; cdr3_nt: TGTGCCAGCAGTCCTAACGAGCGGTCGACATATGAGCAGTTCTTC
v_call: TRBV5-1; j_call: TRBJ2-7; clone_size: .; d_call: TRBD1; cdr3_aa: CASRGTEYSYEQYF; cdr3_nt: TGCGCCAGCAGAGGGACAGAATACTCCTACGAGCAGTACTTC
v_call: TRBV14; j_call: TRBJ2-7; clone_size: few; d_call: .; cdr3_aa: CASSHTYEQYF; cdr3_nt: TGTGCCAGCAGCCATACCTACGAGCAGTACTTC
v_call: TRBV30; j_call: TRBJ2-1; clone_size: once; d_call: TRBD1; cdr3_aa: CAWSQGGTGRYNEQFF; cdr3_nt: TGTGCCTGGAGCCAGGGAGGGACAGGGCGGTACAATGAGCAGTTCTTC
v_call: TRBV27; j_call: TRBJ1-1; clone_size: once; d_call: .; cdr3_aa: CASSLRSLAGEAFF; cdr3_nt: TGTGCCAGCAGTTTACGGTCTCTGGCAGGGGAAGCTTTCTTT
v_call: TRBV10-3; j_call: TRBJ2-2; clone_size: once; d_call: TRBD1; cdr3_aa: CAISVGTGLAGELFF; cdr3_nt: TGTGCCATCAGTGTGGGGACAGGGTTGGCCGGGGAGCTGTTTTTT
v_call: TRBV21-1; j_call: TRBJ2-7; clone_size: .; d_call: .; cdr3_aa: CASSKGSRGPSYEQYF; cdr3_nt: TGTGCCAGCAGCAAAGGCAGCAGGGGCCCCTCTTACGAGCAGTACTTC
v_call: TRBV6-6; j_call: TRBJ2-2; clone_size: .; d_call: TRBD1; cdr3_aa: CASSFGQVLTGELFF; cdr3_nt: TGTGCCAGCAGTTTTGGACAGGTTCTCACCGGGGAGCTGTTTTTT
v_call: TRBV10-1; j_call: TRBJ2-1; clone_size: .; d_call: .; cdr3_aa: CASSRLGSYNEQFF; cdr3_nt: TGCGCCAGCAGTCGGCTAGGCTCTTACAATGAGCAGTTCTTC
v_call: TRBV5-8; j_call: TRBJ1-2; clone_size: .; d_call: TRBD1; cdr3_aa: CASRRGTGLNYGYTF; cdr3_nt: TGTGCCAGCAGGCGCGGGACAGGGCTTAACTATGGCTACACCTTC
v_call: TRBV7-9; j_call: TRBJ2-2; clone_size: .; d_call: .; cdr3_aa: CASSPYSTGELFF; cdr3_nt: TGTGCCAGCAGCCCATACAGTACCGGGGAGCTGTTTTTT
v_call: TRBV7-9; j_call: TRBJ1-1; clone_size: .; d_call: TRBD1; cdr3_aa: CASSLITGGTEAFF; cdr3_nt: TGTGCCAGCAGCTTAATCACAGGGGGCACTGAAGCTTTCTTT
v_call: TRBV27; j_call: TRBJ2-7; clone_size: .; d_call: TRBD1; cdr3_aa: CASSLHRQGVIRYEQYF; cdr3_nt: TGTGCCAGCAGTTTACATCGGCAGGGGGTAATTCGTTACGAGCAGTACTTC
v_call: TRBV4-1; j_call: TRBJ2-7; clone_size: .; d_call: .; cdr3_aa: CASSQVNSLLTNTNREQYF; cdr3_nt: TGCGCCAGCAGCCAAGTTAACAGCCTCCTTACAAATACGAACAGGGAGCAGTACTTC
v_call: TRBV25-1; j_call: TRBJ2-6; clone_size: .; d_call: .; cdr3_aa: CASSGGLGANVLTF; cdr3_nt: TGTGCCAGCAGTGGGGGGCTCGGGGCCAACGTCCTGACTTTC
v_call: TRBV29-1; j_call: TRBJ1-5; clone_size: .; d_call: .; cdr3_aa: CSVADRLSNQPQHF; cdr3_nt: TGCAGCGTTGCGGACAGACTTAGCAATCAGCCCCAGCATTTT
v_call: TRBV9; j_call: TRBJ2-7; clone_size: .; d_call: TRBD1; cdr3_aa: CASSVDPTGGLNEQYF; cdr3_nt: TGTGCCAGCAGCGTAGACCCGACAGGGGGCCTGAACGAGCAGTACTTC